The present T cell receptor beta chain was sequenced within a study of cytomegalovirus exposure and HLA in healthy donors (dated by TCRdb to about 2017). Broadly, across the study: An earlier analysis of several hundred of the donors reported 250 to 300 Gb of sequence data and 100 million to 140 million unique TCR beta sequences from about 179 million T cells. Using immunosequencing, the study profiled T cell repertoires from 666 subjects and related those repertoires to cytomegalovirus serostatus. Approximately 310 gigabases of sequencing data and approximately 85 million unique TCR sequences were included in an early release covering roughly 600 HLA-typed donors. Typing coverage differed by locus: A, B, C, DRB1 and DQB1 were typed in about 620-640 donors, DQA1 in 500 to 550, DPA1 in around 600, and DPB1 in 450 to 480. The later analysis used no new phenotypic data to find candidate immune exposures, relying instead on TCR beta sequences and their occurrence across donors. Every discovery cohort repertoire had been produced on one sequencing platform. In addition to the first cohort of about 650 subjects, a separate validation cohort of under 150 different subjects was used. The aim of the study was to test whether cataloging public T cell receptors could identify signatures of past pathogen exposure. Of the roughly 430 genotyped donors, 65% to 90% fell in the genetic ancestry cluster associated with self-reported Caucasian donors. Among 398 genotyped donors of the cohort, an average of around 250,000 unique TCR beta nucleotide sequences was sequenced per donor, of which roughly 18% were non-productive. HLA typing covered class I and class II loci at four-digit resolution. The study combined high-throughput TCR immunosequencing, statistical association of individual TCRs with disease status, and machine learning to predict cytomegalovirus infection status. A later analysis re-examined previously published TCR beta repertoires from 600 to 700 donors and added high-resolution HLA genotyping to investigate patterns of TCR occurrence. Donor age, sex, ethnicity and CMV serostatus were compiled together with the repertoire data. A later genetic analysis used genome-wide SNP genotypes for about three fifths of the 666 donors, treating that subset as a discovery cohort. Roughly 5 DR-DQ haplotypes were handled as single units for association and clustering, since linkage in the cohort was strong. An earlier analysis of 500 to 650 of the donors applied high-throughput TCR beta sequencing to assess whether each TCR beta V gene segment acted as functional or pseudogenic.

The study at large found these results: A later genetic analysis reported fewer N-insertions in productive TCRs among donors in an Asian-associated ancestry cluster than the roughly 700-donor mean. V-gene and J-gene trimming of TCR beta chains was associated with a missense DCLRE1C variant in a later genetic analysis, and the association was replicated in an independent cohort. In an earlier analysis of about 600 of the donors, most TCR beta V segments appeared in productive rearrangements about 90% or about 30% of the time, broadly matching IMGT annotations. In vitro tests confirmed that a few of the cytomegalovirus-associated TCR beta chains recognize cytomegalovirus antigens. A further reported finding was that TCR beta sequences accurately predicted the HLA-A and HLA-B alleles for most subjects in the first cohort. It was suggested by the authors that the approach could potentially be generalized to other disease states and immunological phenotypes. In this cohort, only TCR beta chains were sequenced, and detectable features were limited by the absence of alpha or paired-chain data. A cluster of highly shared sequence variants was judged likely to be a technical artifact of the sequencing pipeline. Compared with equally common non-associated chains, HLA-associated TCR beta chains in a later analysis were more clonally expanded and had lower generation probabilities. Presence/absence analyses assumed roughly uniform sequencing depth across donors, an assumption that may not hold. Assigning TCR associations to individual alleles was difficult when HLA alleles, especially DR and DQ, strongly co-occurred. Because some donors lacked HLA typing at each locus, the association tests relied only on the typed subset. A total of 150 to 200 TCR beta chains were listed by the study as associated with cytomegalovirus. According to a later analysis, TCR association rates differed among HLA loci, with DRB1 alleles showing the most associated TCRs and HLA-C alleles showing the fewest. A later analysis associated roughly 17,000 TCR beta sequences with specific HLA alleles at a false discovery rate of 0.05. For the cohort, immune exposure information was limited to CMV serostatus. A later analysis found that most CMV-associated TCR beta chains appeared HLA-restricted, with HLA associations seemingly driven largely by CMV exposure. Several of the top co-occurrence clusters appeared to be linked to parvovirus B19, influenza, CMV and Epstein-Barr virus, according to a later analysis. Because counts were too low, approximately 15 rarely observed V segments, including chromosome 9 orphons, were excluded from the earlier analysis of around 640 of the donors. The 87-base-pair reads could not distinguish some IMGT-functional V segments, including TRBV6-2 and TRBV6-3, so those segments were excluded. Correlated functional status among segregating V segments might be attributable to linkage disequilibrium, but an unknown experimental factor could not be ruled out. The classifier was reported to diagnose cytomegalovirus status with high specificity and sensitivity in both the original and validation cohorts. Most TCR sequences were seen in very few donors, while some public TCRs were found in many individuals.

The cohort comprised more than 550 healthy bone marrow donors. All cohort members were sampled while nominally healthy, although unrecorded immune exposures were likely present. The donor was CMV seronegative and was included in the group of several hundred seronegative cohort members. A peripheral blood sample was provided by each donor, and peripheral blood mononuclear cells were used for TCR beta sequencing. The Qiagen DNeasy Blood Extraction Kit was used to extract genomic DNA from the blood cell samples. Library generation was performed with the immunoSEQ multiplex PCR assay. For the multiplex PCR, a mixture combining 60 forward primers for TCR Vbeta segments and 13 reverse primers for TCR Jbeta segments was used. Amplification of the CDR3 region of rearranged TCR beta genes was performed with a multiplex PCR assay on genomic DNA. On the Illumina HiSeq System, the amplified TCR beta libraries were sequenced as 87-base-pair reads. The study's processing was this. A later analysis counted some 74 million unique TCR beta chains across the approximately 700 repertoires, and roughly 10 million of these chains were shared by at least two donors. Raw reads were error-corrected and collapsed into unique sequences by a nearest-neighbor algorithm in which closely related sequences were merged to remove PCR and sequencing errors. V, D and J gene segments were assigned by aligning CDR3 sequences to IMGT reference sequences. For a sequence to be retained, a match of at least six nucleotides was required to both a V gene segment and a J gene segment. A rearrangement counted as productive if the CDR3 had no stop codons and remained in frame with V and J, and every other rearrangement counted as non-productive. CDR3 was defined according to IMGT convention as the region running from the second conserved V-encoded cysteine to the conserved J-encoded phenylalanine. In an earlier analysis of roughly 610 of the donors, sequences lacking an unambiguous match to a single V gene segment were excluded. An earlier analysis of almost 600 of the donors classified V segments as functional when productive rearrangements were above 56.7% and as segregating when the standard deviation between donors was above 5%. A statistical classification framework was built to diagnose cytomegalovirus status from the catalog of TCR beta chain sequences. In a later analysis, TCR nucleotide sequences were compared against IMGT/GENE-DB human TR gene sequences so that V and J genes could be assigned. In a later analysis, CDR3 sequences and most-parsimonious VDJ recombination scenarios were assigned using the TCRdist pipeline. In a later analysis, each TCR beta chain was defined by its CDR3 amino acid sequence together with its V-gene family, and reads lacking a unique V-gene family were excluded. In a later analysis, nearly 600 highly shared, low-generation-probability nucleotide sequences were removed to address suspected cross-contamination and a sequencing artifact. In a later analysis, a clonal expansion index for each public chain was calculated from normalized within-repertoire ranks of inferred template counts. In a later analysis, generation probabilities were computed using a VDJ recombination model fitted to out-of-frame rearrangements, and the results were checked against IGoR. In a later analysis, hypergeometric tests were used to score TCR-TCR, TCR-HLA and TCR-CMV co-occurrence, with a repertoire-size bias correction applied to TCR pairs. A later analysis estimated false discovery rates by permuting HLA or CMV assignments 20 times. In a later analysis, co-occurring TCRs were grouped using DBSCAN, and TCRdist sequence similarity was added for clustering within HLA-allele-positive subsets. Repertoires with fewer than 30,000 or more than 120,000 public chains, plus five repertoires with anomalous nucleotide sharing, were excluded from co-occurrence clustering. TCRdb limited this immuneACCESS table to in-frame rearrangements with V and J called. A share of clones is missing; checked studies link under half to unresolved V genes, and the rest is unexplained. D and trimming were read from the DNA, whereas the V and J calls and clone size are those reported in that table. The sample records under 200,000 clones, 82% of which are singletons. The top ten constitute around 1.5% of the sample.

Of note for this clone: This clone's antigen is unknown. No qualities accompany the bases; no much larger clone lies one base away.

In the germline V gene, CDR1 corresponds to SQVTM and CDR2 to ANQGSEA. The CDR3 runs 12 amino acids, cysteine and phenylalanine included. Just the 36-base CDR3 DNA is kept, in frame starting at base 1. V is trimmed back by 6 bases and J by 4 bases, and the junction contains 6 bases that no gene match accounts for. The rearrangement joined TRBV29-1 to TRBJ2-7; 7 junctional bases match TRBD1. The sample comprised PBMCs. The sequence was obtained from a male donor in good health and CMV-seronegative. The nucleotide sequence is given as TGCAGCGTGACAGGGTCCTTTTACGAGCAGTACTTC. This gives the protein CSVTGSFYEQYF.